One sample yielded the 16 T cell receptor beta chains listed below, sequenced in a study of blood T cell repertoires in COVID-19. Assay used: immunoSEQ multiplex PCR; TCRdb lists only in-frame clones, some missing. The sample yields about 94,000 clones, around nine tenths seen once. Sequenced: peripheral blood. Receptors originate from a woman older than 75 with acute or convalescent COVID-19.

The chain links TRBV30 to TRBJ2-7, with TRBD1 matching 11 bases. V trimming: 0 bases; J trimming: 2 bases; junction bases outside the gene matches: 3. The CDR3 length is 15 residues. Germline-derived CDR1 and CDR2 are GTSNPN and SVGIG (reference sequence). CDR3 nucleotides: TGTGCCTGGAGTGTACGGGGACAGGGGGCCTACGAGCAGTACTTC. It codes for CAWSVRGQGAYEQYF.

The rearrangement links TRBV14 to TRBJ2-3; D is perhaps TRBD1 (5 bases). This CDR3 has 14 amino acids. The V end lost 1 base, the J end lost 10 bases, and 15 bases lay between the germline ends. Germline V lookup: CDR1 SGHDN, CDR2 FVKESK. As DNA, the CDR3 is TGTGCCAGCAGCCAAGGGGGTGGGGCCTCCGCGCAGTATTTT. It is translated as CASSQGGGASAQYF.

The gene calls are TRBV25-1 and TRBJ2-3, with TRBD2 identical over 7 bases. Looked up from germline, CDR1 is MGHDK and CDR2 is SYGVNS. The CDR3 is made up of 14 amino acids. The V and J ends lost 7 bases and 1 base, in that order; junction bases with no gene match: 5. The CDR3 loop is CASTQAGGTDTQYF. The CDR3 region has the DNA TGTGCCAGCACCCAGGCGGGGGGCACAGATACGCAGTATTTT. Complete variable domain (other parts from reference TRBV25-1 and TRBJ2-3): EADIYQTPRYLVIGTGKKITLECSQTMGHDKMYWYQQDPGMELHLIHYSYGVNSTEKGDLSSESTVSRIRTEHFPLTLESARPSHTSQYLCASTQAGGTDTQYFGPGTRLTVL.

The V gene is TRBV19, the J gene TRBJ2-3; TRBD2 matches 7 bases. The V gene end was trimmed by 5 bases and the J gene end by 0 bases; junction bases not matched to a gene: 14. Germline assignment: CDR1 LNHDA and CDR2 SQIVND (reference sequence). This CDR3 has 18 residues. CDR3 in DNA: TGTGCCAGTAGTCCGTCGGGGCTTGGGGGGGGAAGCACAGATACGCAGTATTTT. Translated: CASSPSGLGGGSTDTQYF.

The CDR3 bases are TGTGCCAGCACCCTACTAGGCCGGGACGAGCAGTACTTC. Translating it yields CASTLLGRDEQYF. The V and J genes are TRBV11-1 and TRBJ2-7, with a possible D match to TRBD2 (5 bases). This CDR3 is built from 13 residues. Deletions cut 7 bases from V and 5 bases from J, with 15 bases between. Germline V gives CDR1 SGHAT, CDR2 FQDESV (reference sequence).

The chain couples TRBV19 to TRBJ2-4; a possible D gene is TRBD2 (6 bases). Deletions cut 1 base from V and 0 bases from J, with 10 bases between. The CDR3 is 16 amino acids. CDR1 and CDR2 (germline): LNHDA, SQIVND (reference sequence). The CDR3 is CASSIAFGGAKNIQYF. The CDR3 DNA reads as TGTGCCAGTAGTATAGCCTTCGGGGGAGCCAAAAACATTCAGTACTTC.

The chain employs TRBV7-9 and TRBJ2-1; 13 bases line up with TRBD2. The CDR3 has 16 residues. CDR1 is SEHNR and CDR2 is FQNEAQ in the germline V gene (reference sequence). The trim removed 7 bases at V and 8 bases at J, leaving 11 bases unmatched. The CDR3 bases are TGTGCCAGCACCCAGGGGGTACTAGCGGGAGGGTATGAGCAGTTCTTC. It yields the protein CASTQGVLAGGYEQFF.

This sequence joins TRBV30 and TRBJ2-3, with D perhaps matching TRBD1 (6 bases). Germline values: CDR1 GTSNPN, CDR2 SVGIG (reference sequence). CDR3 length equals 14 residues. Trimming took off 4 bases at V and 1 base at J, with 12 bases between the two ends. The CDR3 region is CAWNRVSGTDTQYF. In nucleotides, the CDR3 is TGTGCCTGGAACAGGGTCAGCGGCACAGATACGCAGTATTTT.

This chain connects TRBV3-1 (or the pseudogene TRBV3-2) to TRBJ2-3; tentatively, D is TRBD2 (7 bases). Between the trimmed V and J ends, which lost 0 bases and 2 bases, there was a span of 15 bases. The CDR3 sequence is 17 residues long. Germline CDR1 LGHDT, CDR2 YNNKEL (reference sequence). This chain's CDR3 is CASSQDEGGGLTDTQYF. The CDR3 DNA follows: TGTGCCAGCAGCCAAGATGAGGGGGGGGGCCTCACAGATACGCAGTATTTT.

The chain carries TRBV7-2 and TRBJ2-5, with TRBD2 as a possible D gene (6 bases). V lost 5 bases and J lost 5, with 18 bases in between. From germline, CDR1 is SGHTA and CDR2 FQGNSA. The length of the CDR3 is 15 residues. CDR3 in DNA: TGTGCCAGCAGCCGTGGACTACATGAACGGGAGACCCAGTACTTC. Translation: CASSRGLHERETQYF. Full variable domain (outside the CDR3, taken from reference TRBV7-2 and TRBJ2-5): GAGVSQSPSNKVTEKGKDVELRCDPISGHTALYWYRQSLGQGLEFLIYFQGNSAPDKSGLPSDRFSAERTGGSVSTLTIQRTQQEDSAVYLCASSRGLHERETQYFGPGTRLLVL.

The rearrangement links TRBV6-5 to TRBJ1-3; the D is unclear. Germline CDR1 and CDR2: MNHEY and SVGAGI. CDR3 length: 14 amino acids. V was cut by 8 bases and J by 1 base, with 12 bases left in between. The CDR3 DNA follows: TGTGCCAGCCGGCGGGGAACGTCTGGAAACACCATATATTTT. Translated, it gives CASRRGTSGNTIYF.

The CDR3 coding sequence is TGTGCCACCAGCAGAGATGGGCAGGGCTGGGGAGGCTACACCTTC. Residues: CATSRDGQGWGGYTF. This rearrangement joins TRBV15 to TRBJ1-2; D possibly corresponds to TRBD1 (5 bases). Per germline, CDR1 LNHNV and CDR2 YYDKDF (reference sequence). V was pared by 0 bases and J by 8 bases, with 16 bases between. The CDR3 length is 15 residues.

The chain employs TRBV7-2 and TRBJ1-1, with 9 bases matching TRBD1. Germline-derived CDR1 and CDR2 are SGHTA and FQGNSA. With 5 bases clipped from V and 4 bases from J, the junction kept 5 bases outside the gene matches. The CDR3 runs to 14 residues. Here the CDR3 DNA reads TGTGCCAGCAGCGACAGGGGGGGGACCACTGAAGCTTTCTTT. Protein: CASSDRGGTTEAFF.

The chain is built from TRBV29-1 and TRBJ2-2, with a tentative D call TRBD1 (6 bases). Germline loops: CDR1 SQVTM, CDR2 ANQGSEA. With 7 bases removed from V and 7 bases from J, the gap between germline ends came to 10 bases. The CDR3 totals 11 residues. CDR3 DNA sequence: TGCAGCGGAGGGGGAAACGGGGAGCTGTTTTTT. Amino acid sequence: CSGGGNGELFF.

This clone was observed a few times. The chain joins TRBV7-2 to TRBJ1-5; no clear D. Germline CDR1 reads SGHTA; CDR2 reads FQGNSA. The CDR3 totals 17 residues. The ends were cut back, 4 bases at V and 7 bases at J, with 23 bases in the middle. The DNA of the CDR3 is TGTGCCAGCAGCTCCAGTACTTACGACTCGAGGAGGCAGCCCCAGCATTTT. Its translation is CASSSSTYDSRRQPQHF.

V usage is TRBV10-3 and J usage is TRBJ1-2; D ambiguous. V was shortened by 2 bases and J by 4 bases, with 8 bases between the two germline ends. The CDR3 consists of 13 residues. From germline, CDR1 is ENHRY and CDR2 SYGVKD. CDR3 sequence reads: CAISERETYGYTF. The DNA of the CDR3 is TGTGCCATCAGTGAGAGGGAGACCTATGGCTACACCTTC.